The rows below give T cell receptor beta chains drawn from one sample of a study of blood T cell repertoires in COVID-19. Repertoires were generated with immunoSEQ multiplex PCR, while TCRdb's copy carries only in-frame clones and drops some. The sample lists approximately 500,000 clones; about 88% were seen once. The sequenced sample consisted of peripheral blood. The receptor source for this set is a woman in her fifties or sixties with COVID-19, enrolled during active disease. CDR3s include the opening cysteine and the closing phenylalanine or tryptophan. The D gene is left open where the match is weak. The listing skips clone size in some rows; elsewhere it reads once, few, many or a size class.

j_call d_call v_call clone_size cdr3_aa
TRBJ1-2 . TRBV2 . CASSYSTSGYTF
TRBJ1-2 . TRBV19 . CASYFRGYGYTF
TRBJ1-2 . TRBV11-2 . CASSSLSVRYGYTF
TRBJ2-1 . TRBV5-4 . CASSLTGYYNEQFF
TRBJ1-5 . TRBV5-5 . CASSLAAPEAQHF
TRBJ1-5 TRBD1 TRBV5-1 . CASSSGQVGQPQHF
TRBJ1-1 . TRBV11-2 . CASSLDSNTEAFF
TRBJ1-5 . TRBV27 . CASSVTGSNQPQHF
TRBJ1-2 TRBD1 TRBV29-1 . CSVEFRDRGYGYTF
TRBJ2-3 TRBD2 TRBV11-2 . CASSSPQAGGDTDTQYF
TRBJ2-2 TRBD1 TRBV3-1/TRBV3-2 once CASSHRDRVFNTGELFF
TRBJ2-7 . TRBV2 . CASTRDITSYEQYF
TRBJ1-3 . TRBV30 . CAWNRGGNTIYF
TRBJ1-1 TRBD1 TRBV29-1 . CSVMEGANTEAFF
TRBJ1-5 . TRBV28 once CASSFMSGNQPQHF
TRBJ1-2 TRBD1 TRBV15 once CATSRPQGARGYTF
TRBJ1-2 . TRBV27 . CASSLSGAGGYTF
TRBJ2-1 . TRBV24-1 . CATSDPGQPEDEQFF
TRBJ2-7 . TRBV11-2 . CASSLVPSGVSYEQYF
TRBJ2-2 . TRBV7-3 . CASSDRGVGELFF
TRBJ2-7 . TRBV4-1 . CASSRTGNEQYF
TRBJ1-1 . TRBV9 . CASSVVPVNTEAFF
TRBJ2-1 . TRBV21-1 . CASSPRSSEQFF